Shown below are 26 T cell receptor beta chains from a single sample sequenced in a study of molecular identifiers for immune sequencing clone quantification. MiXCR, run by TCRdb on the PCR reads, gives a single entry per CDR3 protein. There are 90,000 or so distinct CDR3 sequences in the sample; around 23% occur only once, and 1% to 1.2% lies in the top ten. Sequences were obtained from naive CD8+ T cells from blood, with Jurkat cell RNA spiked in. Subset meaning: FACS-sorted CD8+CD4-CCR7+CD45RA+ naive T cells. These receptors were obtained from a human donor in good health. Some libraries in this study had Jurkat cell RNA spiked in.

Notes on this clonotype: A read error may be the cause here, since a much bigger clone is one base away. The CDR3 loop is CASVQGSEAFF. CDR3 bases: TGTGCCAGCGTTCAGGGGTCTGAAGCTTTCTTT. The chain combines TRBV7-9 with TRBJ1-1; a weak D match, TRBD1 (6 bases). The V and J ends lost 8 bases and 6 bases respectively, with 10 bases between them. Looked up from germline, CDR1 is SEHNR and CDR2 is FQNEAQ (reference sequence). There are 11 residues in the CDR3.

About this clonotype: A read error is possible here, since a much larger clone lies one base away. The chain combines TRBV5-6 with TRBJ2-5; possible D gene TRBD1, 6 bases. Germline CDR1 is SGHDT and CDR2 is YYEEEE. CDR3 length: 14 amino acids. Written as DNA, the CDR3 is TGTGCCAGCAGCCGGACAGTATTGGAAGAGGCCCAGTACTTC. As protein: CASSRTVLEEAQYF. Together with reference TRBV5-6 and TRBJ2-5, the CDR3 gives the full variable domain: DAGVTQSPTHLIKTRGQQVTLRCSPKSGHDTVSWYQQALGQGPQFIFQYYEEEERQRGNFPDRFSGHQFPNYSSELNVNALLLGDSALYLCASSRTVLEEAQYFGPGTRLLVL.

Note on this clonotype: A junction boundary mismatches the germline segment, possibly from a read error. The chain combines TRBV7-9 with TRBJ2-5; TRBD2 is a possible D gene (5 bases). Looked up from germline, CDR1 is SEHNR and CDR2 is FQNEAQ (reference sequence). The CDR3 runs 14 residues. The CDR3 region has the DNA TGTGCCAGCAGCTTACTTTCGGTGGGAGAGGCCCAGTACTTC. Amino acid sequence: CASSLLSVGEAQYF.

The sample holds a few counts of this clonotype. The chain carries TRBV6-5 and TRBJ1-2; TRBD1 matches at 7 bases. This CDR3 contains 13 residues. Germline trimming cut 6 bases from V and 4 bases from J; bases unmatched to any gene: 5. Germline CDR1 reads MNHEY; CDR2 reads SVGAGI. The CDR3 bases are TGTGCCAGCAGGGAACAGGGGAGCTATGGCTACACCTTC. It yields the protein CASREQGSYGYTF.

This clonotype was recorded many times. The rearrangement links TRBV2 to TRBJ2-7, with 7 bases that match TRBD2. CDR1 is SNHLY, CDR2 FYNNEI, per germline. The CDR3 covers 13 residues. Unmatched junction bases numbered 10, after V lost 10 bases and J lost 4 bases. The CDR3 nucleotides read TGTGCCATCCGGACTAGGCCCTCTTACGAGCAGTACTTC. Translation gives CAIRTRPSYEQYF.

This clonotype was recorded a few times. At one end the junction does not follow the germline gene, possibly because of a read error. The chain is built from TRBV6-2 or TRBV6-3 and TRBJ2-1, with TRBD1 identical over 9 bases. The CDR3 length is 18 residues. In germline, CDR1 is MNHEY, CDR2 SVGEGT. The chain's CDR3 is CASSYSQGASYLYNEQFF. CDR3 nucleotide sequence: TGTGCTAGCAGTTATTCACAGGGGGCGAGCTACCTCTACAATGAGCAGTTCTTC.

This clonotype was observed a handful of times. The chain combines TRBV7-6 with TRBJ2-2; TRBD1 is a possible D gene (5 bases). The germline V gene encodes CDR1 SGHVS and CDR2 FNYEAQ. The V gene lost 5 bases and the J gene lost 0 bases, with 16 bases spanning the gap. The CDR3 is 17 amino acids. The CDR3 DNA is TGTGCCAGCAGCACTCCTCTGGCAGGGACGAACACCGGGGAGCTGTTTTTT. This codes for CASSTPLAGTNTGELFF. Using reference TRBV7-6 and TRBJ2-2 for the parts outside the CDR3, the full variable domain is GAGVSQSPRYKVTKRGQDVALRCDPISGHVSLYWYRQALGQGPEFLTYFNYEAQQDKSGLPNDRFSAERPEGSISTLTIQRTEQRDSAMYRCASSTPLAGTNTGELFFGEGSRLTVL.

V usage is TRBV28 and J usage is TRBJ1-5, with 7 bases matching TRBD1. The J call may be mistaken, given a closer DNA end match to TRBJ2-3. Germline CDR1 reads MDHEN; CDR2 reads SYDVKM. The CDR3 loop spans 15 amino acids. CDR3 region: CASTRTGESNQPQYF. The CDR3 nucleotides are TGTGCCAGCACCAGAACAGGGGAAAGCAATCAGCCCCAGTATTTT.

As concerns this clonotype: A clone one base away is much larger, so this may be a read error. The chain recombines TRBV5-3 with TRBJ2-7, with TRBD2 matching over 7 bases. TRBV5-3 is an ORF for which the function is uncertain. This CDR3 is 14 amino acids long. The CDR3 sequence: CASSLWGGGEEQCF. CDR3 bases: TGTGCCAGCAGCTTGTGGGGGGGAGGGGAGGAGCAGTGCTTC.

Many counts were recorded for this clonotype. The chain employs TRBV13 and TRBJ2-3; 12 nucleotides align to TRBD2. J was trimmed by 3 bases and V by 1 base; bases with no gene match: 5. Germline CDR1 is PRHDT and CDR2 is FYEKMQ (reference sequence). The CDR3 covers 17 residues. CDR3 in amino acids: CASSLASGGASTDTQYF. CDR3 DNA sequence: TGTGCCAGCAGCTTAGCTAGCGGGGGGGCTAGTACAGATACGCAGTATTTT. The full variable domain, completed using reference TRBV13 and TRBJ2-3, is AAGVIQSPRHLIKEKRETATLKCYPIPRHDTVYWYQQGPGQDPQFLISFYEKMQSDKGSIPDRFSAQQFSDYHSELNMSSLELGDSALYFCASSLASGGASTDTQYFGPGTRLTVL.

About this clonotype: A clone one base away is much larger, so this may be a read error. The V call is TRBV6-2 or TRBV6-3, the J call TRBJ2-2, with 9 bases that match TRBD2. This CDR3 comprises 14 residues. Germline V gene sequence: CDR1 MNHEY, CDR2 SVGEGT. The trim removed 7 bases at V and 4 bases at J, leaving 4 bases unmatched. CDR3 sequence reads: CASTLAGSTGELFF. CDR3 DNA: TGTGCCAGCACCCTAGCGGGGAGCACCGGGGAGCTGTTTTTT.

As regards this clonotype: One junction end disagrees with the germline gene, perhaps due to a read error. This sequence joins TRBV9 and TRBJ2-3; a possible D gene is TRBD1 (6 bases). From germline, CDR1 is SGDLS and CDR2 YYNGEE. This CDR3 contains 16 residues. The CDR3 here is CASSVGAAPGADTQYF. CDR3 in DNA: TGCGCCAGCAGCGTCGGGGCAGCCCCAGGGGCAGATACGCAGTATTTT.

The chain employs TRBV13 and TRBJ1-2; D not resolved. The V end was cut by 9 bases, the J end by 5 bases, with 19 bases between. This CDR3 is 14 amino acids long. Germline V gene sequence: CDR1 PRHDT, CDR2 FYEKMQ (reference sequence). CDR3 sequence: CASSQEPAGYGYTF. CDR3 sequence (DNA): TGTGCCAGTTCGCAGGAGCCAGCGGGGTATGGCTACACCTTC.

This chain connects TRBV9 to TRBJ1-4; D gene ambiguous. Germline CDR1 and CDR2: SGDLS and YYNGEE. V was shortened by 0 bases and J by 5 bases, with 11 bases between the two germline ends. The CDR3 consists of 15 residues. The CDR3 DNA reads TGTGCCAGCAGCGTAGGGAGACTTCTAAATGAAAAACTGTTTTTT. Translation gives CASSVGRLLNEKLFF.

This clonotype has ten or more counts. This CDR3 reads CASRGRQAMNTEAFF. The CDR3 bases are TGTGCCAGCAGAGGAAGACAGGCGATGAACACTGAAGCTTTCTTT. This sequence joins TRBV28 and TRBJ1-1, with D possibly being TRBD1 (6 bases). This CDR3 is built from 15 residues. Per the germline V gene, CDR1 is MDHEN and CDR2 is SYDVKM. V lost 6 bases, J lost 0 bases, and 14 bases lay in between.

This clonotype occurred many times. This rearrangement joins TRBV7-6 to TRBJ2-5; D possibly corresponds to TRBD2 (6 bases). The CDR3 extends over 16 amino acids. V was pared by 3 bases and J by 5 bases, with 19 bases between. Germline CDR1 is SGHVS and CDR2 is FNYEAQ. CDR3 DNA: TGTGCCAGCAGCTTGGCTGGGAGGATAGCACACGAGACCCAGTACTTC. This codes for CASSLAGRIAHETQYF. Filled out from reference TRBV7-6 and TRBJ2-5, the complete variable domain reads GAGVSQSPRYKVTKRGQDVALRCDPISGHVSLYWYRQALGQGPEFLTYFNYEAQQDKSGLPNDRFSAERPEGSISTLTIQRTEQRDSAMYRCASSLAGRIAHETQYFGPGTRLLVL.

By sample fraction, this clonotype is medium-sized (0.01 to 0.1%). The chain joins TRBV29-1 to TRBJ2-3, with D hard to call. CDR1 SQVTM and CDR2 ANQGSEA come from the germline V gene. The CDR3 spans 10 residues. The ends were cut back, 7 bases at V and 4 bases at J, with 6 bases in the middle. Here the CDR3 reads CSGTADTQYF. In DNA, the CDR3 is TGCAGCGGGACGGCAGATACGCAGTATTTT.

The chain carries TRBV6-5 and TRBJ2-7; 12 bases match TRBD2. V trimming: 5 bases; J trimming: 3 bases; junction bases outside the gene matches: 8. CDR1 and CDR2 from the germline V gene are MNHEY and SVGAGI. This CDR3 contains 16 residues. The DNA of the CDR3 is TGTGCCAGCAGTCCCTCTAGCGGGAGGGCGGTCTACGAGCAGTACTTC. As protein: CASSPSSGRAVYEQYF.

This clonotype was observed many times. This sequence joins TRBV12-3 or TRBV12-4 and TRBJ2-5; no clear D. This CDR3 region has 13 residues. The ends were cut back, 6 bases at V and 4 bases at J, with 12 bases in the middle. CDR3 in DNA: TGTGCCAGCAGCCGAAGGGATCGAGAGACCCAGTACTTC. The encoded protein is CASSRRDRETQYF.

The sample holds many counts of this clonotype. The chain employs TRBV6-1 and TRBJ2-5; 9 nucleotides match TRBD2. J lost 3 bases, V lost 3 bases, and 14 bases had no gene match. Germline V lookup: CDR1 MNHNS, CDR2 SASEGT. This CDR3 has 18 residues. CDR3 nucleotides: TGTGCCAGCAGTGAGGACCTGAGTGGACTAGCGAAAGAAGAGACCCAGTACTTC. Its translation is CASSEDLSGLAKEETQYF.

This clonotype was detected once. CDR3 protein: CASSGGDRSLTYEQYF. The CDR3 coding sequence is TGTGCCAGCAGCGGAGGGGACAGGTCTCTTACTTACGAGCAGTACTTC. The chain combines TRBV14 with TRBJ2-7; 8 bases align to TRBD1. V shed 5 bases and J 4 bases; nucleotides not matched to a gene: 13. The length of the CDR3 is 16 residues. The germline CDR1 and CDR2 sequences are SGHDN and FVKESK. Full variable domain (outside the CDR3, taken from reference TRBV14 and TRBJ2-7): EAGVTQFPSHSVIEKGQTVTLRCDPISGHDNLYWYRRVMGKEIKFLLHFVKESKQDESGMPNNRFLAERTGGTYSTLKVQPAELEDSGVYFCASSGGDRSLTYEQYFGPGTRLTVT.

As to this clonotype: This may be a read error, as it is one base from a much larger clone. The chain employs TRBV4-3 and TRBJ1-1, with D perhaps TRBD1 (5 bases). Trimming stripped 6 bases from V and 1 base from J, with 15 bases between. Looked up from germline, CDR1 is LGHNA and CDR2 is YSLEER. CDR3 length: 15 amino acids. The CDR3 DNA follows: TGCGCCAGCAGGCAGGACATTCGTCCGAACACTGAAGCTTTCTTT. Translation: CASRQDIRPNTEAFF.

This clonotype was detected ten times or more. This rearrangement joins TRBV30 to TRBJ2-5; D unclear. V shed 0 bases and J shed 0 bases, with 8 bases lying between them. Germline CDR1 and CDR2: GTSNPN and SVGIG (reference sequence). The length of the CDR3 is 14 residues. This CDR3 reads CAWSVISNQETQYF. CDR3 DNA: TGTGCCTGGAGTGTTATATCCAACCAAGAGACCCAGTACTTC. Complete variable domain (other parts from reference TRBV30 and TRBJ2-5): SQTIHQWPATLVQPVGSPLSLECTVEGTSNPNLYWYRQAAGRGLQLLFYSVGIGQISSEVPQNLSASRPQDRQFILSSKKLLLSDSGFYLCAWSVISNQETQYFGPGTRLLVL.

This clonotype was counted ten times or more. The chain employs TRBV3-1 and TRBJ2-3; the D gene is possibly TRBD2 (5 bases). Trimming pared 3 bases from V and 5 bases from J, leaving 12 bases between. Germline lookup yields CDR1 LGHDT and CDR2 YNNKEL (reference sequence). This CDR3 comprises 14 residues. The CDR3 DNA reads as TGTGCCAGCAGCCACCAGACTGGAGGAGATACGCAGTATTTT. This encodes CASSHQTGGDTQYF.

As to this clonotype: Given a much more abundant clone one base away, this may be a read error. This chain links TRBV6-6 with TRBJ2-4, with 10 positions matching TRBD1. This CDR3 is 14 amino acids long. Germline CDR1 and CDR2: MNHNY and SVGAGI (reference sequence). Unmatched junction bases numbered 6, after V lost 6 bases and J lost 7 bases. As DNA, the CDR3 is TGTGCCAGCAGACGACAGGGGGCATTGAACATTCAGTACTTC. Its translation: CASRRQGALNIQYF.

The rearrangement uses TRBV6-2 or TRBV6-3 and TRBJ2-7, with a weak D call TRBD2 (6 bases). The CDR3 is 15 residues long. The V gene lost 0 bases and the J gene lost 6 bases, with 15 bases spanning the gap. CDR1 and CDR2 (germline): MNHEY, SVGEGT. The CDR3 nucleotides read TGTGCCAGCAGTTACTCGTGGGGGGTCCGTCGCGAGCAGTACTTC. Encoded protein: CASSYSWGVRREQYF.